Listed here are 32 T cell receptor beta chains from one sample, sequenced in a study of shared clonotypes between healthy human individuals. TCRdb's copy holds only in-frame clones and misses some; the assay was immunoSEQ multiplex PCR. The sample has about 1 million clones, about four fifths seen once. Material for sequencing was memory CD4+ T cells from PBMCs. Described subset: CD45RA-negative fraction. The source of these receptors is a man younger than 35 in good health. Some clones in this sample may be carry-over from other donors' samples.

This clone was counted between two and nine times. The V call is TRBV15, the J call TRBJ2-7, with 9 bases identical to TRBD1. The junction had 5 bases not matched to a gene; V was cut back by 1 base and J by 4 bases. Germline assignment: CDR1 LNHNV and CDR2 YYDKDF (reference sequence). The CDR3 length is 15 residues. CDR3 loop: CATSRGTGEGYEQYF. DNA of the CDR3: TGTGCCACCAGCAGAGGGACAGGGGAGGGGTACGAGCAGTACTTC.

The rearrangement joins TRBV5-4 to TRBJ2-7, with 7 bases that match TRBD1. Germline CDR1 reads SGHNT; CDR2 reads YYREEE (reference sequence). V lost 0 bases and J lost 3; bases outside the gene matches: 3. The CDR3 has 14 residues. The CDR3 loop is CASSLGQGLYEQYF. In DNA form, the CDR3 reads TGTGCCAGCAGCTTGGGACAGGGCCTCTACGAGCAGTACTTC.

The J gene is TRBJ1-1, the V gene TRBV2, with D hard to call. Trimming took off 3 bases at V and 14 bases at J, with 13 bases between the two ends. The CDR3 has 11 amino acids. Looked up from germline, CDR1 is SNHLY and CDR2 is FYNNEI. CDR3 loop: CASSDPRRVFF. CDR3 DNA: TGTGCCAGCAGTGACCCTAGGCGGGTCTTCTTT.

This sequence joins TRBV28 and TRBJ2-4, with TRBD1 matching over 8 bases. In germline, CDR1 is MDHEN, CDR2 SYDVKM. With V trimmed by 6 bases and J by 1 base, 8 bases remained unmatched. The CDR3 runs to 16 residues. DNA for the CDR3: TGTGCCAGCAGGGGACAGGTACACGGGGCCAAAAACATTCAGTACTTC. Its translation is CASRGQVHGAKNIQYF.

This chain joins TRBV6-6 and TRBJ2-3; the match to TRBD2 covers 7 bases. The V gene end was trimmed by 10 bases and the J gene end by 6 bases; junction bases not matched to a gene: 13. The CDR3 totals 14 residues. Per germline, CDR1 MNHNY and CDR2 SVGAGI (reference sequence). Here the CDR3 DNA reads TGTGCCACATTCTCTAGCGGTGGGGCGGATACGCAGTATTTT. Its protein product is CATFSSGGADTQYF.

The count of this clone is one. The V and J genes are TRBV4-3 and TRBJ1-2; TRBD1 is a possible D gene (6 bases). The V gene's germline CDR1 is LGHNA and CDR2 YSLEER. The CDR3 is 15 residues long. With 3 bases removed from V and 7 bases from J, the gap between germline ends came to 18 bases. CDR3 residues: CASSHRTDLVGGYTF. CDR3 sequence (DNA): TGCGCCAGCAGCCACAGGACAGACCTGGTTGGTGGCTACACCTTC.

The chain couples TRBV19 to TRBJ1-2, with a possible D match to TRBD1 (6 bases). In germline, CDR1 is LNHDA, CDR2 SQIVND (reference sequence). Trimming took off 5 bases at V and 4 bases at J, with 8 bases between the two ends. CDR3 length: 12 residues. The CDR3 DNA reads TGTGCCAGTAGTGAGGACAGCTATGGCTACACCTTC. Protein sequence: CASSEDSYGYTF.

The rearrangement joins TRBV28 to TRBJ1-6; TRBD1 might be the D (6 bases). This CDR3 is built from 13 residues. V dropped 6 bases and J dropped 7 bases, with 10 bases sitting between them. Germline CDR1 is MDHEN and CDR2 is SYDVKM. CDR3 DNA: TGTGCCAGCAGCCTAGGGACAAATTCACCCCTCCACTTT. It yields the protein CASSLGTNSPLHF. The variable domain in full, with the rest retrieved from reference TRBV28 and TRBJ1-6, is DVKVTQSSRYLVKRTGEKVFLECVQDMDHENMFWYRQDPGLGLRLIYFSYDVKMKEKGDIPEGYSVSREKKERFSLILESASTNQTSMYLCASSLGTNSPLHFGNGTRLTVT.

The chain combines TRBV7-9 with TRBJ1-2; 7 bases align to TRBD1. Germline CDR1 and CDR2: SEHNR and FQNEAQ (reference sequence). With V trimmed by 5 bases and J by 5 bases, 14 bases remained unmatched. This CDR3 has 16 amino acids. The CDR3, as DNA: TGTGCCAGCAGCGCACACGCGGGACAGTTGATGTATGGCTACACCTTC. Protein: CASSAHAGQLMYGYTF.

This clone was counted a few times. This CDR3 reads CASRRDLTGELFF. In DNA form, the CDR3 reads TGTGCCAGCAGACGGGACCTCACCGGGGAGCTGTTTTTT. The J gene is TRBJ2-2, the V gene TRBV28; D tentatively fits TRBD1 or TRBD2 (5 bases each). Trimming shortened V by 6 bases and J by 4 bases, and 9 bases separated the two germline ends. CDR3 length: 13 amino acids. CDR1 MDHEN and CDR2 SYDVKM come from the germline V gene.

CDR3 DNA sequence: TGTGCCAGCATTTCACTAGCGGGGGGTGAGCAGTTCTTC. Translating gives CASISLAGGEQFF. V gene TRBV2 combines with J gene TRBJ2-1, with TRBD2 identical over 12 bases. The ends lost 7 bases at V and 9 bases at J; junction bases unmatched: 4. This CDR3 has 13 residues. The germline gives CDR1 SNHLY, CDR2 FYNNEI.

The V and J genes are TRBV18 and TRBJ1-6, with 7 nucleotides matching TRBD1. The germline CDR1 and CDR2 sequences are KGHSH and LQKENI. This CDR3 is 15 amino acids long. V shed 0 bases, J shed 9 bases, and the junction held 5 bases outside the gene matches. CDR3 DNA: TGTGCCAGCTCACCACCAGGACAGGATACTTCACCCCTCCACTTT. Translating gives CASSPPGQDTSPLHF.

This chain connects TRBV20-1 to TRBJ1-1, with D possibly TRBD1 on 5 matching bases. This CDR3 region has 11 residues. Germline V gives CDR1 DFQATT, CDR2 SNEGSKA (reference sequence). The V gene lost 6 bases and the J gene lost 7 bases, with 12 bases spanning the gap. DNA for the CDR3: TGCAGTGCAATGATAGACAGTGAAGCTTTCTTT. Protein sequence: CSAMIDSEAFF.

The J gene is TRBJ2-7, the V gene TRBV18; D is undetermined. Trimming left V 3 bases short and J 4 bases short, with 10 bases between. Germline V gene lookup returns CDR1 KGHSH and CDR2 LQKENI. The CDR3 is 13 residues long. As DNA, the CDR3 is TGTGCCAGCTCACCGCCCGGAGAGTACGAGCAGTACTTC. It encodes CASSPPGEYEQYF.

The genes are TRBV7-9 and TRBJ1-2; 7 bases match TRBD1. The CDR3 length is 15 residues. Looked up from germline, CDR1 is SEHNR and CDR2 is FQNEAQ (reference sequence). V lost 4 bases to trimming and J lost 6 bases; unmatched junction nucleotides: 11. The CDR3: CASSYRQGGEDGYTF. CDR3 DNA: TGTGCCAGCAGCTACCGACAGGGTGGGGAGGATGGCTACACCTTC. Full variable domain (outside the CDR3, taken from reference TRBV7-9 and TRBJ1-2): DTGVSQNPRHKITKRGQNVTFRCDPISEHNRLYWYRQTLGQGPEFLTYFQNEAQLEKSRLLSDRFSAERPKGSFSTLEIQRTEQGDSAMYLCASSYRQGGEDGYTFGSGTRLTVV.

CDR3 sequence: CASRSGLAAARAGETQYF. In DNA, the CDR3 is TGTGCCAGCAGGAGCGGACTAGCGGCTGCACGGGCGGGGGAGACCCAGTACTTC. The gene calls are TRBV7-3 and TRBJ2-5; 10 bases align to TRBD2. This CDR3 has 18 amino acids. Germline-derived CDR1 and CDR2 are SGHTA and FQGTGA. The V segment lost 6 bases and the J segment 5 bases; nucleotides outside the gene matches: 18.

This chain joins TRBV9 and TRBJ1-3, with 8 bases that match TRBD1. The CDR3 consists of 15 residues. With 3 bases clipped from V and 3 bases from J, the junction kept 5 bases outside the gene matches. Per germline, CDR1 SGDLS and CDR2 YYNGEE. CDR3 sequence: CASSGRTGIGNTIYF. The CDR3 DNA reads as TGTGCCAGCAGCGGACGGACAGGGATTGGAAACACCATATATTTT.

This chain uses TRBV6-6 with TRBJ1-1, with D tentatively TRBD1 (5 bases). The V and J ends lost 8 bases and 5 bases respectively, with 21 bases between them. Germline V gives CDR1 MNHNY, CDR2 SVGAGI (reference sequence). This CDR3 has 15 residues. This chain's CDR3 is CASQKRRDAITEAFF. As DNA, the CDR3 is TGTGCCAGCCAAAAAAGGAGGGACGCCATAACTGAAGCTTTCTTT.

The chain joins TRBV19 to TRBJ1-2, with 8 bases lining up with TRBD1. The germline CDR1 and CDR2 sequences are LNHDA and SQIVND (reference sequence). J gave up 8 bases and V 7 bases, and 12 bases lay outside the gene matches. The CDR3 sequence is 14 residues long. The CDR3 here is CASIATDRGEGYTF. CDR3 bases: TGTGCCAGTATCGCAACAGACAGGGGCGAGGGCTACACCTTC.

The rearrangement links TRBV7-8 to TRBJ1-2, with D maybe TRBD1 (5 bases). Germline-derived CDR1 and CDR2 are SGHVS and FQNEAQ. Trimming shortened V by 4 bases and J by 5 bases, and 11 bases separated the two germline ends. The CDR3 extends over 13 amino acids. This chain's CDR3 is CASSSRDAYGYTF. In nucleotides, the CDR3 is TGTGCCAGCAGCTCCCGGGACGCTTATGGCTACACCTTC.

This clone was observed a handful of times. The chain is built from TRBV18 and TRBJ2-1; 9 nucleotides line up with TRBD2. This CDR3 contains 16 residues. Germline V lookup: CDR1 KGHSH, CDR2 LQKENI. V shed 5 bases and J 5 bases; nucleotides not matched to a gene: 10. The CDR3 loop reads CASSALLAGSNNEQFF. Here the CDR3 DNA reads TGTGCCAGCTCAGCCCTTCTAGCGGGATCAAACAATGAGCAGTTCTTC.

The gene calls are TRBV27 and TRBJ1-2; possibly TRBD1 for D (5 bases). Trimming removed 3 bases at V and 8 bases at J, with 16 bases between. This CDR3 contains 14 residues. Per germline, CDR1 MNHEY and CDR2 SMNVEV (reference sequence). The CDR3 here is CASSFHSRDWGYTF. The DNA of the CDR3 is TGTGCCAGCAGTTTTCACTCCCGGGACTGGGGCTACACCTTC.

The CDR3 nucleotides read TGTGCCTGGAGTTCCCGGGGGAGTGGCGAGCAGTACTTC. Amino acid sequence: CAWSSRGSGEQYF. The chain recombines TRBV30 with TRBJ2-7; a possible D gene is TRBD2 (6 bases). This CDR3 comprises 13 residues. Germline CDR1 reads GTSNPN; CDR2 reads SVGIG (reference sequence). Trimming left V 2 bases short and J 6 bases short, with 14 bases between.

The chain uses TRBV28 and TRBJ1-3; 7 nucleotides line up with TRBD1. The germline gives CDR1 MDHEN, CDR2 SYDVKM. The CDR3 consists of 14 residues. The ends lost 6 bases at V and 4 bases at J; junction bases unmatched: 6. CDR3 in amino acids: CASSKGATGNTIYF. The CDR3 DNA is TGTGCCAGCAGCAAGGGGGCTACCGGAAACACCATATATTTT.

J is TRBJ2-3 and V is TRBV5-1, with D tentatively TRBD1 (6 bases). This CDR3 comprises 16 residues. Per the germline V gene, CDR1 is SGHRS and CDR2 is YFSETQ. Between the trimmed V and J ends, which lost 1 base and 0 bases, there was a span of 12 bases. CDR3 residues: CASSLISTGSTDTQYF. The CDR3 DNA reads as TGCGCCAGCAGCTTGATATCTACAGGGAGCACAGATACGCAGTATTTT.

This clone has a single count. Here the CDR3 reads CASSLDGSGDIQYF. The CDR3 bases are TGTGCCAGCAGCTTAGACGGAAGCGGGGACATTCAGTACTTC. V and J are TRBV7-2 and TRBJ2-4; 7 nucleotides line up with TRBD2. The junction had 5 bases not matched to a gene; V was cut back by 1 base and J by 8 bases. The CDR3 runs 14 residues. Germline values: CDR1 SGHTA, CDR2 FQGNSA.

This chain uses TRBV7-2 with TRBJ2-2; the match to TRBD1 covers 10 bases. In germline, CDR1 is SGHTA, CDR2 FQGNSA. The CDR3 covers 16 residues. Losses at the gene ends were 3 bases for V and 3 bases for J; bases not matched to a gene: 4. The CDR3 loop reads CASSFLGQGYTGELFF. DNA for the CDR3: TGTGCCAGCAGCTTTCTGGGACAGGGGTACACCGGGGAGCTGTTTTTT.

This clone was seen a single time. Distinct nucleotide sequences in the sample also encode this CDR3. The CDR3 DNA is TGTGCCAGCAGCTTGGCGGGGGCCGGGGAGACCCAGTACTTC. It is translated as CASSLAGAGETQYF. This sequence joins TRBV5-4 and TRBJ2-5; D may be TRBD1 or TRBD2 (6 bases each). V was pared by 0 bases and J by 5 bases, with 11 bases between. This CDR3 has 14 amino acids. The germline CDR1 and CDR2 sequences are SGHNT and YYREEE (reference sequence). The entire variable domain, with the rest obtained from reference TRBV5-4 and TRBJ2-5, is as follows: ETGVTQSPTHLIKTRGQQVTLRCSSQSGHNTVSWYQQALGQGPQFIFQYYREEENGRGNFPPRFSGLQFPNYSSELNVNALELDDSALYLCASSLAGAGETQYFGPGTRLLVL.

This clone was seen only a few times. The chain links TRBV28 to TRBJ2-7; D is ambiguous. There are 13 residues in the CDR3. V was clipped by 5 bases and J by 0 bases, with 8 bases between them. The germline CDR1 and CDR2 sequences are MDHEN and SYDVKM. DNA of the CDR3: TGTGCCAGCAGTGAAGGGTCCTCCTACGAGCAGTACTTC. This codes for CASSEGSSYEQYF. The variable domain in full, completed from reference TRBV28 and TRBJ2-7, reads DVKVTQSSRYLVKRTGEKVFLECVQDMDHENMFWYRQDPGLGLRLIYFSYDVKMKEKGDIPEGYSVSREKKERFSLILESASTNQTSMYLCASSEGSSYEQYFGPGTRLTVT.

The J gene is TRBJ2-1, the V gene TRBV7-3; perhaps TRBD1 as D (5 bases). This CDR3 is built from 15 residues. Trimming stripped 5 bases from V and 2 bases from J, with 13 bases between. Germline CDR1 is SGHTA and CDR2 is FQGTGA. CDR3 sequence reads: CASSLQQGAYNEQFF. CDR3 sequence (DNA): TGTGCCAGCAGCCTACAGCAAGGGGCCTACAATGAGCAGTTCTTC.

The gene calls are TRBV2 and TRBJ2-2; 11 nucleotides align to TRBD2. Germline V CDR1 and CDR2: SNHLY, FYNNEI. The V gene end was trimmed by 5 bases and the J gene end by 4 bases; junction bases not matched to a gene: 3. This CDR3 is 15 amino acids long. CDR3 in DNA: TGTGCCAGCAGTTACGGACTAGCGGGCACCGGGGAGCTGTTTTTT. Its protein product is CASSYGLAGTGELFF.

The J gene is TRBJ2-5, the V gene TRBV27; D might be TRBD2 (6 bases). The CDR3 loop spans 11 amino acids. Trimming removed 9 bases at V and 5 bases at J, with 10 bases between. In germline, CDR1 is MNHEY, CDR2 SMNVEV (reference sequence). The CDR3 DNA is TGTGCCAGAGCAGGGAGGGAGACCCAGTACTTC. Its protein is CARAGRETQYF.